A single sample is the source of the 28 T cell receptor beta chains below, sequenced in a study of OX40 agonist ivuxolimab in advanced cancers. The protocol was immunoSEQ multiplex PCR, while the TCRdb copy is restricted to in-frame clones and leaves out a portion. The table includes over 85,000 clones, around 90% detected once. Specimen: CD4+ or CD8+ T cells sorted from blood, collected in a trial of the OX40 agonist ivuxolimab. The receptors come from an adult with an advanced solid tumor such as melanoma, head and neck, liver or kidney cancer.

V gene TRBV11-1 combines with J gene TRBJ2-2; no reliable D call. V lost 8 bases and J lost 5, with 6 bases in between. The CDR3 runs 11 residues. Germline values: CDR1 SGHAT, CDR2 FQDESV (reference sequence). CDR3 in amino acids: CASSLTGELFF. For the CDR3, the DNA is TGTGCCAGCTCGTTAACCGGGGAGCTGTTTTTT.

J is TRBJ1-1 and V is TRBV28; weak D call: TRBD1 (6 bases). V was cut by 11 bases and J by 3 bases, with 13 bases left in between. The CDR3 is 12 amino acids. Germline CDR1 is MDHEN and CDR2 is SYDVKM. CDR3: CALGGRDTEAFF. The CDR3 DNA sequence: TGTGCCCTTGGGGGCAGAGACACTGAAGCTTTCTTT.

This clone was detected only once. The chain recombines TRBV10-3 with TRBJ2-7; 7 positions agree with TRBD1. V was pared by 1 base and J by 5 bases, with 2 bases of the junction left unmatched. Germline assignment: CDR1 ENHRY and CDR2 SYGVKD. The CDR3 has 13 residues. CDR3 DNA: TGTGCCATCAGTGAGTTCCAGGGGGACGAGCAGTACTTC. Amino acid sequence: CAISEFQGDEQYF.

The CDR3 region is CASRQGGSTEQYF. In nucleotides, the CDR3 is TGTGCCAGCCGCCAAGGGGGGTCCACTGAGCAGTACTTC. The V call is TRBV5-4, the J call TRBJ2-7; D possibly matches TRBD1 or TRBD2 (6 bases each). This CDR3 comprises 13 residues. Germline values: CDR1 SGHNT, CDR2 YYREEE (reference sequence). V was clipped by 7 bases and J by 7 bases, with 18 bases between them.

In its sample, this clone was seen once. V and J are TRBV11-2 and TRBJ2-1; D ambiguous. The CDR3 spans 13 residues. The V gene lost 10 bases and the J gene lost 1 base, with 11 bases spanning the gap. The germline V gene encodes CDR1 SGHAT and CDR2 FQNNGV. The CDR3 region has the DNA TGTGCCACCCAAGTGGGGTCCTACAATGAGCAGTTCTTC. It translates to CATQVGSYNEQFF.

Comments on this clone: Other DNA sequences in the same sample also yield this CDR3. This chain's CDR3 is CASSPTGGGEKLFF. The CDR3 coding sequence is TGTGCCAGCTCACCAACCGGGGGGGGCGAAAAACTGTTTTTT. This chain joins TRBV18 and TRBJ1-4; D perhaps matches TRBD1 (6 bases). Trimming removed 2 bases at V and 8 bases at J, with 12 bases between. CDR1 is KGHSH, CDR2 LQKENI, per germline. The CDR3 sequence is 14 residues long.

This chain connects TRBV9 to TRBJ2-3, with D maybe TRBD1 (5 bases). The CDR3 has 14 residues. V was trimmed by 1 base and J by 1 base, leaving 7 bases between them. Germline loops: CDR1 SGDLS, CDR2 YYNGEE. The CDR3 region has the DNA TGTGCCAGCAGCGTATTGACAGGCACAGATACGCAGTATTTT. Translated, it gives CASSVLTGTDTQYF.

This chain links TRBV7-8 with TRBJ2-7, with D possibly being TRBD2 (5 bases). CDR1 is SGHVS, CDR2 FQNEAQ, per germline. Between the trimmed V and J ends, which lost 5 bases and 2 bases, there was a span of 19 bases. This CDR3 has 16 amino acids. The CDR3 sequence: CASSHGVGGPTYEQYF. The CDR3 bases are TGTGCCAGCAGCCACGGGGTGGGCGGACCAACCTACGAGCAGTACTTC.

The chain uses TRBV25-1 and TRBJ1-1; D call uncertain. This CDR3 spans 15 amino acids. V was trimmed by 2 bases and J by 11 bases, leaving 21 bases between them. Per germline, CDR1 MGHDK and CDR2 SYGVNS. The CDR3 reads CASSEAPKGDLVAFF. In nucleotides, the CDR3 is TGTGCCAGCAGTGAAGCCCCCAAGGGAGACCTTGTCGCTTTCTTT.

The CDR3 coding sequence is TGTGCCAGCGCCAGGGGGCCTAACTATGGCTACACCTTC. This gives the protein CASARGPNYGYTF. The chain combines TRBV6-4 with TRBJ1-2; TRBD1 matches at 8 bases. V lost 8 bases and J lost 0; bases outside the gene matches: 2. The CDR3 spans 13 residues. Per the germline V gene, CDR1 is MRHNA and CDR2 is SNTAGT.

The rearrangement joins TRBV9 to TRBJ1-2; D might be TRBD1 (6 bases). The V and J ends lost 4 bases and 8 bases respectively, with 9 bases between them. Germline V lookup: CDR1 SGDLS, CDR2 YYNGEE. The CDR3 consists of 11 residues. CDR3 nucleotide sequence: TGTGCCAGCAGCAGGGGGGGCGGCTACACCTTC. It is translated as CASSRGGGYTF.

This clone was detected once. The rearrangement links TRBV14 to TRBJ1-1, with D maybe TRBD1 (6 bases). V was clipped by 0 bases and J by 2 bases, with 16 bases between them. Germline V CDR1 and CDR2: SGHDN, FVKESK. The CDR3 loop spans 17 amino acids. CDR3: CASSQERGRLGNTEAFF. CDR3 DNA: TGTGCCAGCAGCCAAGAGCGGGGGCGCTTAGGAAACACTGAAGCTTTCTTT.

This clone was seen more than once but under ten times. The J gene is TRBJ2-2, the V gene TRBV9; D may match TRBD1 or TRBD2 (5 bases each). V lost 6 bases and J lost 7, with 22 bases in between. This CDR3 contains 16 residues. Germline values: CDR1 SGDLS, CDR2 YYNGEE. The CDR3 DNA sequence: TGTGCCAGCAAAAGAGGGGATTCCCTTATGATCGGGGAGCTGTTTTTT. Amino acids: CASKRGDSLMIGELFF.

The chain has TRBV5-1 and TRBJ1-1; the D gene is possibly TRBD1 (5 bases). The V end was cut by 3 bases, the J end by 0 bases, with 21 bases between. The CDR3 totals 18 residues. From germline, CDR1 is SGHRS and CDR2 YFSETQ. CDR3 DNA sequence: TGCGCCAGCAGCTCCGGGGCGCGTGGCCTTCTTATGAACACTGAAGCTTTCTTT. Amino acid sequence: CASSSGARGLLMNTEAFF.

The CDR3 region has the DNA TGTGCCAGCAGCTCAGTGGGGGGGTTCTACGAGCAGTACTTC. Translating it yields CASSSVGGFYEQYF. The chain combines TRBV7-9 with TRBJ2-7; 7 bases align to TRBD2. The CDR3 has 14 amino acids. V shed 4 bases and J 3 bases; nucleotides not matched to a gene: 6. Germline values: CDR1 SEHNR, CDR2 FQNEAQ (reference sequence).

The rearrangement uses TRBV7-9 and TRBJ2-1; 9 bases are a match to TRBD1. Trimming at V came to 2 bases and at J to 5 bases, leaving 7 bases not matched to a gene. The CDR3 is made up of 16 amino acids. Germline values: CDR1 SEHNR, CDR2 FQNEAQ (reference sequence). The CDR3 region has the DNA TGTGCCAGCAGCTTATGGGACGGACAGGGGAACAATGAGCAGTTCTTC. Translated: CASSLWDGQGNNEQFF.

CDR3 loop: CASSGVILFSGANVLTF. The CDR3 region has the DNA TGTGCCAGTAGTGGGGTCATCTTATTTTCTGGGGCCAACGTCCTGACTTTC. The chain links TRBV19 to TRBJ2-6; unclear D gene. The V end was cut by 5 bases, the J end by 1 base, with 15 bases between. Germline V lookup: CDR1 LNHDA, CDR2 SQIVND (reference sequence). The CDR3 consists of 17 residues.

The CDR3 region is CASSLGAAGTGELFF. In DNA form, the CDR3 reads TGTGCCAGTTCTTTAGGGGCTGCGGGGACCGGGGAGCTGTTTTTT. The V gene is TRBV19, the J gene TRBJ2-2; D possibly corresponds to TRBD2 (6 bases). CDR3 size: 15 residues. Germline V gives CDR1 LNHDA, CDR2 SQIVND (reference sequence). V lost 8 bases and J 5 bases, leaving 18 bases between the germline ends.

The chain links TRBV5-5 to TRBJ2-7; 16 bases are a match to TRBD2. In germline, CDR1 is SGHKS, CDR2 YYEKEE (reference sequence). The CDR3 loop spans 17 amino acids. J gave up 0 bases and V 4 bases, and 4 bases lay outside the gene matches. As DNA, the CDR3 is TGTGCCAGCAGCCCGGGACTAGCGGGGGGGTTCTCCTACGAGCAGTACTTC. Translation gives CASSPGLAGGFSYEQYF.

On this clone itself: A read error may account for a junction end that differs from germline. The chain employs TRBV5-1 and TRBJ2-2; a possible D gene is TRBD1 (6 bases). CDR1 is SGHRS and CDR2 is YFSETQ in the germline V gene. This CDR3 is built from 14 residues. The CDR3 nucleotides read TGCGCCAGCAGATTGGTGGGGGCCACTGGGGAGCTGTTTTTT. This encodes CASRLVGATGELFF.

V and J are TRBV14 and TRBJ2-2; TRBD2 matches at 12 bases. Germline lookup yields CDR1 SGHDN and CDR2 FVKESK. The CDR3 sequence is 18 residues long. The V and J ends lost 4 bases and 3 bases, in that order; junction bases with no gene match: 9. The CDR3 DNA reads TGTGCCAGCAGCCCCGGACTAGCGGGGAGCAAGGACACCGGGGAGCTGTTTTTT. Protein product: CASSPGLAGSKDTGELFF. The whole variable domain, remainder taken from reference TRBV14 and TRBJ2-2, is EAGVTQFPSHSVIEKGQTVTLRCDPISGHDNLYWYRRVMGKEIKFLLHFVKESKQDESGMPNNRFLAERTGGTYSTLKVQPAELEDSGVYFCASSPGLAGSKDTGELFFGEGSRLTVL.

This clone has only one observation. This chain uses TRBV5-6 with TRBJ2-3, with D possibly being TRBD1 or TRBD2 (7 bases each). The CDR3 consists of 15 residues. The V end was cut by 4 bases, the J end by 6 bases, with 18 bases between. CDR1 SGHDT and CDR2 YYEEEE come from the germline V gene. CDR3 bases: TGTGCCAGCAGCACTCTCAGGGGGGGTTCGGATACGCAGTATTTT. It codes for CASSTLRGGSDTQYF.

Points on this clone: The conserved closing phenylalanine or tryptophan is absent in this CDR3, likely reflecting a read error. The same CDR3 is also encoded by other DNA sequences in this sample. V gene TRBV5-1 combines with J gene TRBJ1-6; TRBD1 aligns across 7 bases. This CDR3 is 14 amino acids long. From germline, CDR1 is SGHRS and CDR2 YFSETQ. The V segment lost 0 bases and the J segment 10 bases; nucleotides outside the gene matches: 4. CDR3 bases: TGCGCCAGCAGCTTGGGGCAGGGGGGATCACCCCTCCACCTT. Translating it yields CASSLGQGGSPLHL.

This clone turned up a few times. The rearrangement uses TRBV19 and TRBJ2-7; D remains ambiguous. The CDR3 loop spans 13 amino acids. V lost 4 bases, J lost 4 bases, and 11 bases lay in between. Germline values: CDR1 LNHDA, CDR2 SQIVND (reference sequence). CDR3 protein: CASSSKNSYEQYF. The CDR3 region has the DNA TGTGCCAGTAGTAGCAAGAACAGTTACGAGCAGTACTTC.

This clone was counted once. The chain is built from TRBV27 and TRBJ2-7; 7 bases fit TRBD1. After removal of 6 bases from V and 6 bases from J, the junction contained 11 bases not matched to a gene. The CDR3 consists of 14 residues. The germline V gene has CDR1 MNHEY and CDR2 SMNVEV (reference sequence). CDR3 sequence (DNA): TGTGCCAGCAGACTACAGGGGCCTCCCCTCGAGCAGTACTTC. This sequence encodes CASRLQGPPLEQYF.

CDR3 sequence (DNA): TGTGCCAGCAGCTCAGCTTGGCGGTCTGGGGCCAACGTCCTGACTTTC. It specifies CASSSAWRSGANVLTF. The chain couples TRBV9 to TRBJ2-6; no clear D. V lost 4 bases, J lost 1 base, and 12 bases lay in between. The germline gives CDR1 SGDLS, CDR2 YYNGEE. The length of the CDR3 is 16 residues.

This clone was observed a handful of times. This chain uses TRBV25-1 with TRBJ2-3; TRBD1 agrees at 7 bases. J was trimmed by 2 bases and V by 4 bases; bases with no gene match: 15. Per germline, CDR1 MGHDK and CDR2 SYGVNS. The CDR3 runs 18 residues. The CDR3 DNA sequence: TGTGCCAGCAGTGGGCAACAGGGAACAGGGGCCAACACAGATACGCAGTATTTT. It specifies CASSGQQGTGANTDTQYF. The full variable domain, with the rest looked up from reference TRBV25-1 and TRBJ2-3, is EADIYQTPRYLVIGTGKKITLECSQTMGHDKMYWYQQDPGMELHLIHYSYGVNSTEKGDLSSESTVSRIRTEHFPLTLESARPSHTSQYLCASSGQQGTGANTDTQYFGPGTRLTVL.

The chain carries TRBV4-3 and TRBJ2-1; D is possibly TRBD2 (7 bases). Trimming cost V 1 base and J 5 bases, with 12 bases left between them. CDR1 is LGHNA and CDR2 is YSLEER in the germline V gene. The CDR3 loop spans 15 amino acids. CDR3 bases: TGCGCCAGCAGCCAAGGTGGGGGGGCTGACAATGAGCAGTTCTTC. This encodes CASSQGGGADNEQFF.